The 13 T cell receptor beta chains given below trace back to one sample, sequenced in a study of response to subunit inactivated influenza vaccine. TCRdb redid the calling of the RT-PCR reads with MiXCR, one entry per CDR3 protein. The repertoire consists of around 180,000 distinct CDR3 sequences, with around 8.8% occurring once and the leading ten covering approximately 11%. The sequencing used non-naive T cells sorted from PBMCs, collected on the day of vaccination. The receptors derive from a man aged 45-60 years who received an inactivated influenza vaccine.

This clonotype was found many times. The chain is built from TRBV3-1 and TRBJ1-1; D perhaps matches TRBD1 (6 bases). Trimming cost V 0 bases and J 11 bases, with 16 bases left between them. The CDR3 sequence is 14 residues long. The germline gives CDR1 LGHDT, CDR2 YNNKEL (reference sequence). DNA of the CDR3: TGTGCCAGCAGCCAAGATCTATGGGGGGCAGGGGCTTTCTTT. It specifies CASSQDLWGAGAFF.

This clonotype was picked up many times. The chain is built from TRBV5-5 and TRBJ1-2; D not resolved. Per germline, CDR1 SGHKS and CDR2 YYEKEE (reference sequence). The length of the CDR3 is 13 residues. V was pared by 0 bases and J by 3 bases, with 6 bases between. The CDR3 is CASSLGPDYGYTF. The CDR3 DNA reads TGTGCCAGCAGCTTGGGGCCAGACTATGGCTACACCTTC.

This clonotype was observed a few times. The chain links TRBV20-1 to TRBJ1-2, with D tentatively TRBD1 (5 bases). V lost 3 bases to trimming and J lost 5 bases, with 10 bases between them. The CDR3 has 12 residues. Germline CDR1 and CDR2: DFQATT and SNEGSKA (reference sequence). CDR3 DNA: TGCAGTGCTAGGGTGGGACGGTATGGCTACACCTTC. It specifies CSARVGRYGYTF.

This clonotype came up a few times. V is TRBV7-9 and J is TRBJ2-3; 7 positions agree with TRBD2. V shed 7 bases and J 0 bases; nucleotides not matched to a gene: 13. Germline CDR1 and CDR2: SEHNR and FQNEAQ (reference sequence). The CDR3 spans 17 residues. Here the CDR3 DNA reads TGTGCCAGCACCCTATCCGGCGGACTAGTGAGCACAGATACGCAGTATTTT. This sequence encodes CASTLSGGLVSTDTQYF.

This clonotype was observed a few times. This chain links TRBV11-2 with TRBJ1-1; D may be TRBD1 (5 bases). This CDR3 is 12 amino acids long. The germline V and J ends were trimmed by 4 bases and 10 bases, with 13 bases remaining between them. Germline CDR1 reads SGHAT; CDR2 reads FQNNGV. The CDR3 sequence: CASSSTFGGAFF. CDR3 in DNA: TGTGCCAGCAGCTCCACATTTGGGGGAGCTTTCTTT.

The chain employs TRBV6-4 and TRBJ2-1, with 12 positions matching TRBD2. Germline CDR1 reads MRHNA; CDR2 reads SNTAGT. The CDR3 is 16 amino acids. The V gene end was trimmed by 7 bases and the J gene end by 4 bases; junction bases not matched to a gene: 8. CDR3 amino acids: CASNPTSGGPYNEQFF. The CDR3, as DNA: TGTGCCAGCAATCCGACTAGCGGGGGCCCTTACAATGAGCAGTTCTTC.

This clonotype came up a few times. The chain has TRBV4-3 and TRBJ2-2; TRBD2 aligns across 8 bases. The CDR3 runs to 17 residues. J lost 7 bases, V lost 0 bases, and 10 bases had no gene match. The germline gives CDR1 LGHNA, CDR2 YSLEER. In nucleotides, the CDR3 is TGCGCCAGCAGCCAAGATTCCCGGGAGGGTTCGATCGGGGAGCTGTTTTTT. It codes for CASSQDSREGSIGELFF.

This rearrangement joins TRBV5-1 to TRBJ2-5; TRBD1 might be the D (6 bases). Germline values: CDR1 SGHRS, CDR2 YFSETQ. The V gene lost 0 bases and the J gene lost 5 bases, with 11 bases spanning the gap. This CDR3 is built from 14 residues. CDR3 sequence: CASSLEGVGETQYF. In nucleotides, the CDR3 is TGCGCCAGCAGCTTGGAGGGGGTCGGGGAGACCCAGTACTTC.

This clonotype turned up a few times. The V and J genes are TRBV2 and TRBJ2-1; no clear D gene. The CDR3 is 15 residues long. CDR1 and CDR2 from the germline V gene are SNHLY and FYNNEI. V shed 4 bases and J shed 1 base, with 11 bases lying between them. The CDR3 protein is CASSVGTQSYNEQFF. The CDR3 region has the DNA TGTGCCAGCAGTGTTGGCACCCAATCCTACAATGAGCAGTTCTTC.

This clonotype has a count of ten or more. The chain recombines TRBV6-2 or TRBV6-3 with TRBJ2-7; tentative D call: TRBD1 (5 bases). The CDR3 is 16 amino acids. The V gene's germline CDR1 is MNHEY and CDR2 SVGEGT. The V end lost 0 bases, the J end lost 0 bases, and 12 bases lay between the germline ends. In DNA form, the CDR3 reads TGTGCCAGCAGTTACTCGACACAGGACATCTCCTACGAGCAGTACTTC. It yields the protein CASSYSTQDISYEQYF.

The chain has TRBV20-1 and TRBJ2-7, with 8 bases lining up with TRBD1. CDR3 length: 14 amino acids. J gave up 0 bases and V 3 bases, and 4 bases lay outside the gene matches. CDR1 is DFQATT and CDR2 is SNEGSKA in the germline V gene (reference sequence). The CDR3 loop reads CSASEQGVSYEQYF. CDR3 DNA sequence: TGCAGTGCTAGCGAACAGGGGGTCTCCTACGAGCAGTACTTC.

This clonotype appeared once. The chain combines TRBV20-1 with TRBJ1-6, with TRBD1 matching over 7 bases. With V trimmed by 5 bases and J by 5 bases, 9 bases remained unmatched. Germline V gene lookup returns CDR1 DFQATT and CDR2 SNEGSKA (reference sequence). The CDR3 runs 15 residues. CDR3 sequence: CSAPPTGWNNSPLHF. In nucleotides, the CDR3 is TGCAGTGCTCCACCGACAGGGTGGAATAATTCACCCCTCCACTTT.

In this sample, this clonotype turned up many times. V gene TRBV28 combines with J gene TRBJ2-2, with 8 nucleotides matching TRBD2. The ends lost 8 bases at V and 4 bases at J; junction bases unmatched: 3. Germline values: CDR1 MDHEN, CDR2 SYDVKM. This CDR3 region has 13 residues. The CDR3 loop reads CASHSGVTGELFF. In DNA, the CDR3 is TGTGCCAGCCATAGCGGGGTCACCGGGGAGCTGTTTTTT.